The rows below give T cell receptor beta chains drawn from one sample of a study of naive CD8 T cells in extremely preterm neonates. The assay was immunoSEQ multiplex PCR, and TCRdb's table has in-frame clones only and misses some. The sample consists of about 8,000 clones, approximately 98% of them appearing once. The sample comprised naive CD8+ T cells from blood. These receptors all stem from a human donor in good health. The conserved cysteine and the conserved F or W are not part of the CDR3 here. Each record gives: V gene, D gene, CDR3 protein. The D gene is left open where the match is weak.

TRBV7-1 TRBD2 ASSGTSGASRVQF
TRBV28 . ASRGDRRHNSPLH
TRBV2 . ASSPGRGSSYEQY
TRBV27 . ASSPFGLISNYGYT
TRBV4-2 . ASSHGQNYGYT
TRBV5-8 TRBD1 ASSPDRGNTEAF
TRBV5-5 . ASSLGRQSSGNTIY
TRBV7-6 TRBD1 ASSPGTGEVWDTEAF
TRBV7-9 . ASSLVSGDSGELF
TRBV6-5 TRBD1 ASSYLGTGKYGYT
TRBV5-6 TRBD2 ASSPGLAGNTGELF
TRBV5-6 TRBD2 ASSFWGGGSYEQY
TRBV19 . ASSIKGQGSSPLH
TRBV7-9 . ASSLALPVNSPLH
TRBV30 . AWSAGTGNTGELF
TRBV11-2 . ASSLGFSVEVANEKLF
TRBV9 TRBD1 ASSENRDSNEQF
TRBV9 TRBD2 ASSVNIAGAGDEQF
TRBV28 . ASSLWEKEETQY
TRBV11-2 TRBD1 ASSFFTGGLVADTQY
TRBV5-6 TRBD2 ASMGTGGPFVPDTQY
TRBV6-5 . ASSYSEAIDYGYT
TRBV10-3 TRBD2 AIRGLAGANGANVLT
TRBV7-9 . ASSLAPKQLSSGNTIY